This T cell receptor (beta chain) is from a study of blood T cell repertoires in COVID-19. As for the study in general: The origin of the acute and convalescent COVID-19 samples was the United States, Italy and Spain.

This clone has only one observation. Methods used by the authors: Estimation of nucleated cell counts relied on the amplification of reference gene primers. Assay: immunoSEQ multiplex PCR; the TCRdb copy retains only in-frame clones and omits some. D and trimming were read from the DNA, whereas the V and J calls and clone size are those reported in that table. The profile shows around 150,000 clones, approximately 86% of them singletons. Enrollment of patients from Seattle took place during active infection, with longitudinal follow-up. The V segment lost 4 bases and the J segment 5 bases; nucleotides outside the gene matches: 5. The CDR3 consists of 14 residues. The V gene's germline CDR1 is SGHRS and CDR2 YFSETQ.

The TCR originated in a woman aged 35 to 49 with COVID-19, enrolled during active disease. The rearrangement joins TRBV5-1 to TRBJ1-4; 7 nucleotides match TRBD1. Sequences were obtained from peripheral blood. The CDR3 is CASSPRQGNEKLFF. CDR3 sequence (DNA): TGCGCCAGCAGCCCTCGACAGGGAAATGAAAAACTGTTTTTT.